These T cell receptor beta chains were read from a single sample in a study of blood T cell repertoires in COVID-19. Generated by immunoSEQ multiplex PCR, the TCRdb table keeps only in-frame clones and is missing some. The sample has about 55,000 clones; 73% are singletons. Material for sequencing was peripheral blood. These TCRs come from a woman in her 70s with acute or convalescent COVID-19. Both conserved end residues are part of each CDR3. A row's size may be missing; if present it is once, few, many or a size class.

abundance: -; v_gene: TRBV18; j_gene: TRBJ1-2; CDR3aa: CASSPSDEGYGYTF
abundance: -; v_gene: TRBV5-4; j_gene: TRBJ1-1; CDR3aa: CASSLRKGAANTEAFF
abundance: -; v_gene: TRBV7-6; j_gene: TRBJ1-5; CDR3aa: CASSTTTGLQPQHF
abundance: -; v_gene: TRBV24-1; j_gene: TRBJ2-5; CDR3aa: CATSDSGGRKVMTQYF
abundance: -; v_gene: TRBV15; j_gene: TRBJ2-2; CDR3aa: CATSRDWGHGELFF
abundance: -; v_gene: TRBV10-2; j_gene: TRBJ2-7; CDR3aa: CASSDLYEQYF
abundance: -; v_gene: TRBV9; j_gene: TRBJ2-5; CDR3aa: CASTAGGGLETQYF
abundance: many; v_gene: TRBV7-9; j_gene: TRBJ1-2; CDR3aa: CASSFGSRDRAYGYTF
abundance: -; v_gene: TRBV2; j_gene: TRBJ1-1; CDR3aa: CASVNGGTEAFF
abundance: -; v_gene: TRBV4-2; j_gene: TRBJ2-2; CDR3aa: CASSQAGGRGELFF
abundance: -; v_gene: TRBV14; j_gene: TRBJ2-5; CDR3aa: CASTPRGQETQYF
abundance: -; v_gene: TRBV6-5; j_gene: TRBJ1-4; CDR3aa: CATRAGATNEKLFF
abundance: few; v_gene: TRBV6-5; j_gene: TRBJ1-6; CDR3aa: CASSYAGAGNSPLHF
abundance: once; v_gene: TRBV25-1; j_gene: TRBJ2-1; CDR3aa: CASSEKVRAGGTNEQFF
abundance: -; v_gene: TRBV7-6; j_gene: TRBJ2-7; CDR3aa: CASSSRLGGTGALYEQYF
abundance: -; v_gene: TRBV5-8; j_gene: TRBJ2-5; CDR3aa: CASSLTDRQETQYF
abundance: -; v_gene: TRBV27; j_gene: TRBJ1-1; CDR3aa: CASSLSSTANTEAFF
abundance: -; v_gene: TRBV10-3; j_gene: TRBJ1-1; CDR3aa: CAIKLDKNTEAFF
abundance: -; v_gene: TRBV5-4; j_gene: TRBJ2-1; CDR3aa: CASSLKAGGPGEQFF
abundance: -; v_gene: TRBV6-2/TRBV6-3; j_gene: TRBJ1-1; CDR3aa: CASSYLTFGQGGTEAFF
abundance: -; v_gene: TRBV10-3; j_gene: TRBJ1-3; CDR3aa: CAISVGGQGAGNTIYF
abundance: -; v_gene: TRBV27; j_gene: TRBJ2-3; CDR3aa: CASSFGSTDTQYF
abundance: once; v_gene: TRBV27; j_gene: TRBJ1-2; CDR3aa: CASSLRQGYGYTF
abundance: few; v_gene: TRBV9; j_gene: TRBJ2-4; CDR3aa: CASSVTGTKNIQYF
abundance: once; v_gene: TRBV6-5; j_gene: TRBJ2-3; CDR3aa: CASRGTTTQYF
abundance: few; v_gene: TRBV13; j_gene: TRBJ2-2; CDR3aa: CASFASGGTKTGELFF
abundance: -; v_gene: TRBV10-3; j_gene: TRBJ1-1; CDR3aa: CAISDRDRGMNTEAFF
abundance: -; v_gene: TRBV7-6; j_gene: TRBJ1-4; CDR3aa: CASSPKESEDRGNEKLFF
abundance: -; v_gene: TRBV19; j_gene: TRBJ2-7; CDR3aa: CASSLTRVNREQYF
abundance: -; v_gene: TRBV5-4; j_gene: TRBJ2-1; CDR3aa: CASSQGQGNEQFF
abundance: -; v_gene: TRBV7-9; j_gene: TRBJ1-1; CDR3aa: CASSLGGEAFF
abundance: few; v_gene: TRBV21-1; j_gene: TRBJ2-2; CDR3aa: CASRLLAGALNTGELFF
abundance: -; v_gene: TRBV11-2; j_gene: TRBJ1-1; CDR3aa: CASSWPKLLRGTEAFF
abundance: -; v_gene: TRBV6-5; j_gene: TRBJ1-2; CDR3aa: CASRGAGQGDGYTF
abundance: few; v_gene: TRBV3-1/TRBV3-2; j_gene: TRBJ1-6; CDR3aa: CASSQDLDREAPLHF
abundance: -; v_gene: TRBV19; j_gene: TRBJ2-6; CDR3aa: CASSTQGTGANVLTF
abundance: many; v_gene: TRBV5-5; j_gene: TRBJ2-2; CDR3aa: CASIKAGPSNTGELFF
abundance: many; v_gene: TRBV6-5; j_gene: TRBJ1-2; CDR3aa: CASSRQGLNYGYTF
abundance: -; v_gene: TRBV24-1; j_gene: TRBJ2-3; CDR3aa: CATSGSQGSTDTQYF
abundance: once; v_gene: TRBV6-6; j_gene: TRBJ1-1; CDR3aa: CASSYREREAFF
abundance: -; v_gene: TRBV3-1/TRBV3-2; j_gene: TRBJ2-2; CDR3aa: CASSRTSGQGGELFF
abundance: -; v_gene: TRBV6-6; j_gene: TRBJ2-3; CDR3aa: CASRQQGAVDTQYF
abundance: -; v_gene: TRBV5-1; j_gene: TRBJ1-1; CDR3aa: CASSLESGAGAEAFF
abundance: -; v_gene: TRBV2; j_gene: TRBJ2-5; CDR3aa: CASTGQVGETQYF
abundance: -; v_gene: TRBV4-1; j_gene: TRBJ2-3; CDR3aa: CASSLTGGFVDTQYF
abundance: -; v_gene: TRBV14; j_gene: TRBJ2-3; CDR3aa: CASSQERVATQYF
abundance: -; v_gene: TRBV11-2; j_gene: TRBJ1-4; CDR3aa: CASSRIGVNEKLFF